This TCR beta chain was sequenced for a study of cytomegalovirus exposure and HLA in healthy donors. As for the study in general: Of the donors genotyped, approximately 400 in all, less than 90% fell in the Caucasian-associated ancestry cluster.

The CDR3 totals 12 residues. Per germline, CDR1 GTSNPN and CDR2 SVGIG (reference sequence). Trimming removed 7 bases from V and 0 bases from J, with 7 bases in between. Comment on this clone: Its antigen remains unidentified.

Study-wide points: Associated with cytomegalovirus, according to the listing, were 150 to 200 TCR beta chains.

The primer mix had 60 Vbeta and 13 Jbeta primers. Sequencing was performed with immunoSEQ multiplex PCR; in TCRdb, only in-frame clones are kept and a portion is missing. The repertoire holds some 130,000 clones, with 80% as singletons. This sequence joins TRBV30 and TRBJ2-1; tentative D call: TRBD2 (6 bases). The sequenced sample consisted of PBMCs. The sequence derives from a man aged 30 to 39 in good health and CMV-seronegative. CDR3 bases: TGTGCCTTCGGGAGCTCCTACAATGAGCAGTTCTTC. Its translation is CAFGSSYNEQFF.